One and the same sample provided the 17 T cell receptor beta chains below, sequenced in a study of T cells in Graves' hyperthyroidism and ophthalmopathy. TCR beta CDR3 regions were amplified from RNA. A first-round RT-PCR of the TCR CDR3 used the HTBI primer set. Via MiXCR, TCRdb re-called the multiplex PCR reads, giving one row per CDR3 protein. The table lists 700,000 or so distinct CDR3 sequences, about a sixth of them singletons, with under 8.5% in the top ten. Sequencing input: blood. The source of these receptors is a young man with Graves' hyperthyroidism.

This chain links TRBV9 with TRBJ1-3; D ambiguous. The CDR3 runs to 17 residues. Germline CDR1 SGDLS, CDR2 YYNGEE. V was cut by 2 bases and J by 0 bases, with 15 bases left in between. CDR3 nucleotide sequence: TGTGCCAGCAGCGTTAGAGGCGACGGTAACTCTGGAAACACCATATATTTT. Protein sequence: CASSVRGDGNSGNTIYF.

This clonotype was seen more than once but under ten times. CDR3 in amino acids: CATSDPGLASLNEQFF. CDR3 bases: TGTGCCACCAGTGACCCGGGACTAGCTAGCTTAAATGAGCAGTTCTTC. The J gene is TRBJ2-1, the V gene TRBV24-1, with 9 nucleotides matching TRBD2. Trimming cost V 4 bases and J 7 bases; bases outside gene matches: 10. Germline CDR1 and CDR2: KGHDR and SFDVKD. The CDR3 has 16 residues.

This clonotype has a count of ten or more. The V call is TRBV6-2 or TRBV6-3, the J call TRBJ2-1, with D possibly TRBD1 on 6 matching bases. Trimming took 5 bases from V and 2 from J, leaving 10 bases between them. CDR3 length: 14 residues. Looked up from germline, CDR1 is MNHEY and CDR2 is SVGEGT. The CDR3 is CASSDRTAYNEQFF. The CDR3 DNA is TGTGCCAGCAGTGACAGGACTGCCTACAATGAGCAGTTCTTC.

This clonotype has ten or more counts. CDR3 residues: CASSYLGANTEAFF. CDR3 DNA sequence: TGTGCCAGCAGTTACCTGGGGGCCAACACTGAAGCTTTCTTT. This chain connects TRBV6-6 to TRBJ1-1; perhaps TRBD1 as D (6 bases). The V end was cut by 2 bases, the J end by 2 bases, with 9 bases between. The CDR3 runs to 14 residues. Looked up from germline, CDR1 is MNHNY and CDR2 is SVGAGI (reference sequence).

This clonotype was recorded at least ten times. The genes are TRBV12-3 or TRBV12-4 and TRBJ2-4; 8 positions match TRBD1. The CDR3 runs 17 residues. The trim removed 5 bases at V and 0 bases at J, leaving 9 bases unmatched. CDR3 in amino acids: CASSPRTGILAKNIQYF. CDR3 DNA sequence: TGTGCCAGCAGTCCGCGGACAGGGATACTAGCCAAAAACATTCAGTACTTC.

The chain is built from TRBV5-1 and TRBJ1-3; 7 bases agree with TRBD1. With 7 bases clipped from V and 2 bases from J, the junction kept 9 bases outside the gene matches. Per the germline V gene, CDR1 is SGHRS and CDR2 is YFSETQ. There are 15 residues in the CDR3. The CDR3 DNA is TGCGCCAGCTTCGACCAGGGGGGTGCTGGAAACACCATATATTTT. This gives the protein CASFDQGGAGNTIYF.

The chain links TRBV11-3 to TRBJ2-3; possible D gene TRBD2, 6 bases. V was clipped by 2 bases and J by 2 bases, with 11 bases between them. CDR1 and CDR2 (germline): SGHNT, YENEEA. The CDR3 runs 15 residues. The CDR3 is CASSLMAGPTDTQYF. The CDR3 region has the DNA TGTGCCAGCAGCTTAATGGCGGGGCCCACAGATACGCAGTATTTT.

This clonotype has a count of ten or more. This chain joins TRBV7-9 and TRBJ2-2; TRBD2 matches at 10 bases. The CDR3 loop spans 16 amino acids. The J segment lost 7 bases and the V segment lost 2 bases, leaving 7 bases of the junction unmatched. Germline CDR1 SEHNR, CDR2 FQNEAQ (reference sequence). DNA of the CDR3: TGTGCCAGCAGCTTACCCAGCGGGAGGGCCCACGGGGAGCTGTTTTTT. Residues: CASSLPSGRAHGELFF.

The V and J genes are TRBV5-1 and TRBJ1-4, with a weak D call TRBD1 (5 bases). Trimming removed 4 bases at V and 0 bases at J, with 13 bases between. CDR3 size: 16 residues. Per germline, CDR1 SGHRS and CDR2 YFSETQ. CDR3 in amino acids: CASSPDGGATNEKLFF. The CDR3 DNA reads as TGCGCCAGCAGCCCGGATGGGGGAGCAACTAATGAAAAACTGTTTTTT.

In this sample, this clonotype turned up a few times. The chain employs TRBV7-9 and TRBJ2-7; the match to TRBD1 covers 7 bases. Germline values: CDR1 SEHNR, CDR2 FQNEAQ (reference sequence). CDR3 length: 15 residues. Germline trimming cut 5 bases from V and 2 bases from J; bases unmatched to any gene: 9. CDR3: CASSPGWQGAYEQYF. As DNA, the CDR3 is TGTGCCAGCAGCCCGGGTTGGCAGGGGGCCTACGAGCAGTACTTC.

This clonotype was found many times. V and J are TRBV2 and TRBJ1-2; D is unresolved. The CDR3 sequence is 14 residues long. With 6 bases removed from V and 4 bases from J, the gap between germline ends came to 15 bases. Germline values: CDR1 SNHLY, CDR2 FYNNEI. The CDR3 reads CASRTTRNGYGYTF. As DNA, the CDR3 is TGTGCCAGCAGAACAACTAGGAACGGCTATGGCTACACCTTC.

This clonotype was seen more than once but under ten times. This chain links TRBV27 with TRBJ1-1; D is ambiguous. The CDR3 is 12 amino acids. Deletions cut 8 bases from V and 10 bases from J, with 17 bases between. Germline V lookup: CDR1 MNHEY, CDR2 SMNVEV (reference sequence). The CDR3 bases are TGTGCCAGCCGTCTGAAGATTCTTGGAGCTTTCTTT. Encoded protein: CASRLKILGAFF.

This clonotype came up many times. CDR3 sequence reads: CAWSVETGQETQYF. CDR3 bases: TGTGCCTGGAGTGTAGAGACAGGACAAGAGACCCAGTACTTC. This chain connects TRBV30 to TRBJ2-5; D may be TRBD1 (6 bases). Germline loops: CDR1 GTSNPN, CDR2 SVGIG (reference sequence). V was trimmed by 0 bases and J by 2 bases, leaving 10 bases between them. The CDR3 is 14 amino acids.

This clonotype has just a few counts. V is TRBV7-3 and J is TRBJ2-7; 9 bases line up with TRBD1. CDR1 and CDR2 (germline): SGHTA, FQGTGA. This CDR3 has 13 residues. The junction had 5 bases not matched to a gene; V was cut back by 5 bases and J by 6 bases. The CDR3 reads CASSATGGGEQYF. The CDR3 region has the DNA TGTGCCAGCAGCGCAACAGGGGGCGGCGAGCAGTACTTC.

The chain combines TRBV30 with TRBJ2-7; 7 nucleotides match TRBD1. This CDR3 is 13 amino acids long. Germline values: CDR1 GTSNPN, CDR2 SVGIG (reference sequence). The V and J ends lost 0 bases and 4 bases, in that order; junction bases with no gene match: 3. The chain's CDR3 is CAWSVGQSYEQYF. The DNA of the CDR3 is TGTGCCTGGAGTGTGGGACAGTCGTACGAGCAGTACTTC.

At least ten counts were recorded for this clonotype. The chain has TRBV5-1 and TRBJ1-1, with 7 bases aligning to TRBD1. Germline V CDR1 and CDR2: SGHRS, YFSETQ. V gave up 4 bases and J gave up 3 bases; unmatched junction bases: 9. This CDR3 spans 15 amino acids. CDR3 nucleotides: TGCGCCAGCAGCGTCGGACAGGCGCGGGACACTGAAGCTTTCTTT. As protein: CASSVGQARDTEAFF.

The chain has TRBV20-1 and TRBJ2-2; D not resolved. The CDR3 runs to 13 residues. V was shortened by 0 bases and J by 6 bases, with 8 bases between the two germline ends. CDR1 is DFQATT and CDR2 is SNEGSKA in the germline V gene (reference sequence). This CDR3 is CSARDLEAGELFF. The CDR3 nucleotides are TGCAGTGCTAGAGATTTGGAAGCCGGGGAGCTGTTTTTT.